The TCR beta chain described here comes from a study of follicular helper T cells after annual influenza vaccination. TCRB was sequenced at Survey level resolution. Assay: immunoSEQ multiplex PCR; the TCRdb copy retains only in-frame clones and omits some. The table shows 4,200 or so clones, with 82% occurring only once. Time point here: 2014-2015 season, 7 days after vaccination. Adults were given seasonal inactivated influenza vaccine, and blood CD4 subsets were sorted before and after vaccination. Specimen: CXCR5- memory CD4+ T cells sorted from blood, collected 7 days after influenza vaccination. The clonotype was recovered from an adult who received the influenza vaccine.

CDR3: CASSLGEHAEKLFF. The CDR3 DNA reads TGTGCCAGCAGCTTAGGTGAACATGCTGAAAAACTGTTTTTT. The rearrangement uses TRBV11-2 and TRBJ1-4; D gene ambiguous. Trimming cost V 1 base and J 7 bases, with 10 bases left between them. Looked up from germline, CDR1 is SGHAT and CDR2 is FQNNGV. The CDR3 has 14 amino acids.